The 9 T cell receptor beta chains listed next were all sequenced from one sample in a study of shared clonotypes between healthy human individuals. TCRdb keeps only in-frame clones here, not all; method: immunoSEQ multiplex PCR. This table holds 450,000 to 650,000 clones, about 80% found once. The sample taken for sequencing was PBMCs. The receptors stem from a middle-aged woman in good health. Some clones in this sample may be carry-over from other donors' samples.

The rearrangement links TRBV29-1 to TRBJ2-3, with D possibly TRBD1 on 6 matching bases. Germline loops: CDR1 SQVTM, CDR2 ANQGSEA. V dropped 4 bases and J dropped 2 bases, with 19 bases sitting between them. This CDR3 spans 16 amino acids. CDR3 protein: CSVVGMGASPTDTQYF. For the CDR3, the DNA is TGCAGCGTTGTCGGGATGGGGGCTAGTCCCACAGATACGCAGTATTTT.

This clone was picked up one time. V usage is TRBV6-6 and J usage is TRBJ2-1; TRBD1 agrees at 7 bases. CDR1 is MNHNY and CDR2 is SVGAGI in the germline V gene (reference sequence). The CDR3 totals 16 residues. V gave up 3 bases and J gave up 7 bases; unmatched junction bases: 12. The DNA for the CDR3 is TGTGCCAGCAGTTATTCGGACAGGTCGGGCACGAATGAGCAGTTCTTC. This codes for CASSYSDRSGTNEQFF.

The J gene is TRBJ2-6, the V gene TRBV4-1, with D possibly being TRBD1 (6 bases). Trimming shortened V by 1 base and J by 0 bases, and 16 bases separated the two germline ends. The germline V gene encodes CDR1 MGHRA and CDR2 YSYEKL. This CDR3 spans 19 amino acids. The DNA of the CDR3 is TGCGCCAGCAGCCAAGCCCCGGGACATTCCCTCTCTGGGGCCAACGTCCTGACTTTC. Encoded protein: CASSQAPGHSLSGANVLTF.

The chain combines TRBV7-3 with TRBJ2-3, with D hard to call. Germline loops: CDR1 SGHTA, CDR2 FQGTGA. This CDR3 is 14 amino acids long. The V end lost 1 base, the J end lost 4 bases, and 9 bases lay between the germline ends. The CDR3 sequence: CASSLKGFPDTQYF. CDR3 coding DNA: TGTGCCAGCAGCTTAAAGGGTTTCCCAGATACGCAGTATTTT. The full variable domain, rest sourced from reference TRBV7-3 and TRBJ2-3, is GAGVSQTPSNKVTEKGKYVELRCDPISGHTALYWYRQSLGQGPEFLIYFQGTGAADDSGLPNDRFFAVRPEGSVSTLKIQRTERGDSAVYLCASSLKGFPDTQYFGPGTRLTVL.

V is TRBV18 and J is TRBJ2-7, with 9 positions matching TRBD1. This CDR3 comprises 16 residues. Germline loops: CDR1 KGHSH, CDR2 LQKENI. With V trimmed by 2 bases and J by 4 bases, 9 bases remained unmatched. The CDR3: CASSPGDRGILYEQYF. CDR3 sequence (DNA): TGTGCCAGCTCACCAGGCGACAGGGGGATATTATACGAGCAGTACTTC.

Only one count was recorded for this clone. This chain uses TRBV11-2 with TRBJ1-1, with TRBD1 matching over 8 bases. CDR3 length equals 15 residues. The germline CDR1 and CDR2 sequences are SGHAT and FQNNGV. J gave up 2 bases and V 1 base, and 3 bases lay outside the gene matches. The CDR3 sequence: CASSLGQGRNTEAFF. The CDR3 nucleotides read TGTGCCAGCAGCTTAGGACAGGGGCGAAACACTGAAGCTTTCTTT.

The gene calls are TRBV7-9 and TRBJ1-4; 8 nucleotides line up with TRBD1. CDR1 is SEHNR, CDR2 FQNEAQ, per germline (reference sequence). With V trimmed by 5 bases and J by 5 bases, 4 bases remained unmatched. The length of the CDR3 is 14 residues. CDR3 loop: CASSPGQENEKLFF. DNA of the CDR3: TGTGCCAGCAGCCCGGGACAGGAGAATGAAAAACTGTTTTTT.

The chain is built from TRBV6-1 and TRBJ1-3; D gene unclear. The CDR3 sequence is 14 residues long. CDR1 MNHNS and CDR2 SASEGT come from the germline V gene. V lost 11 bases and J 0 bases, leaving 14 bases between the germline ends. CDR3 protein: CAVSGASSGNTIYF. DNA for the CDR3: TGTGCCGTTTCCGGCGCCAGCTCTGGAAACACCATATATTTT.

This clone showed up just once. The chain employs TRBV20-1 and TRBJ2-1; D unresolved. Germline V gives CDR1 DFQATT, CDR2 SNEGSKA (reference sequence). The CDR3 covers 9 residues. Between the trimmed V and J ends, which lost 6 bases and 8 bases, there was a span of 5 bases. The CDR3 DNA follows: TGCAGTGCCTCCCATGAGCAGTTCTTC. It encodes CSASHEQFF.